This T cell receptor beta chain appears in the sequencing data of a study of blood T cell repertoires in COVID-19. For the study at large: PBMCs, B-cell-depleted T cells, or T cells provided the cDNA or gDNA that made up the material.

There are 13 residues in the CDR3. The ends lost 6 bases at V and 5 bases at J; junction bases unmatched: 5. The germline gives CDR1 MNHEY, CDR2 SVGEGT. Original processing notes: Amplification from reference gene primers served as the basis for estimated nucleated cell counts. Clones were read by immunoSEQ multiplex PCR, and TCRdb kept only the in-frame ones, dropping some. That table is the source of V, J and clone size, and D and trimming were worked out from the DNA. The table shows around 130,000 clones, with 70% to 90% occurring only once. The source material was peripheral blood. The J gene is TRBJ1-2, the V gene TRBV6-2 or TRBV6-3, with TRBD1 matching 8 bases. This TCR was sampled from a man between 70 and 80 years old with active COVID-19. The CDR3 nucleotides read TGTGCCAGCAGCCTCAGACAGGGGTATGGCTACACCTTC. This translates into CASSLRQGYGYTF.